This T cell receptor beta chain was obtained from a study of beta chain features in type 1 diabetes. About the research overall: Over all samples combined, 107,917,701 sorted cells were examined. Whole-study results and caveats: Within each of all four CD4+ subsets, Type 1 diabetes patients had TCRB CDR3s that were moderately but significantly shorter. Amplification by PCR could prefer shorter templates, with the same effect in patients and controls. Any HLA-type effect on TCRB rearrangement remained unresolved here. At VDJ recombination sites, type 1 diabetes patients had fewer insertions and more deleted nucleotides.

The germline V gene has CDR1 MNHNS and CDR2 SASEGT. The V and J ends lost 6 bases and 1 base respectively, with 14 bases between them. The CDR3 is made up of 15 amino acids. Sequenced material consisted of expressed TCRB transcripts (all of the isolated RNA was reverse transcribed). Produced via immunoSEQ multiplex PCR; TCRdb's table is partial and in-frame only. This table has around 280,000 clones, about 15% appearing once. Turning to this clone: What it binds is unknown.

Material: naive CD4+ T cells from blood. The chain joins TRBV6-1 to TRBJ2-3; the D is unclear. This receptor was obtained from a man between 18 and 29 years old with type 1 diabetes. CDR3 DNA: TGTGCCAGCAGGCGAACGAGCCCTGGCACAGATACGCAGTATTTT. Residues: CASRRTSPGTDTQYF.